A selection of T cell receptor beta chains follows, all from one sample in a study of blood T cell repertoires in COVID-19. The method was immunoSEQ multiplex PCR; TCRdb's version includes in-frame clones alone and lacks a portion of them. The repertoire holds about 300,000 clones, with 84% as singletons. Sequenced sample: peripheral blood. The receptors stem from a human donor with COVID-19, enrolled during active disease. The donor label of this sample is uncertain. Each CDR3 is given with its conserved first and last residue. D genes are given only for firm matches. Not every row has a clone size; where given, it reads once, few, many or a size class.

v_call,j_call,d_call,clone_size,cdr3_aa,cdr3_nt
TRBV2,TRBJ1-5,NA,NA,CASEQSMGQPQHF,TGTGCCAGCGAACAGTCCATGGGTCAGCCCCAGCATTTT
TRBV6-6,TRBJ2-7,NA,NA,CASSYSIGGSYEQYF,TGTGCCAGCAGTTACTCGATTGGAGGTTCCTACGAGCAGTACTTC
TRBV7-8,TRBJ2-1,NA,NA,CASSLARLASYNEQFF,TGTGCCAGCAGCTTAGCCCGGCTAGCATCCTACAATGAGCAGTTCTTC
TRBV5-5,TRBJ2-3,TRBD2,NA,CASSFGLAGIVTDTQYF,TGTGCCAGCAGCTTCGGACTAGCGGGAATCGTCACAGATACGCAGTATTTT
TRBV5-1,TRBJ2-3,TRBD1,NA,CASSLQGADTQYF,TGCGCCAGCAGCTTGCAGGGGGCAGATACGCAGTATTTT
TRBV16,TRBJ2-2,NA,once,CASSRPAGLSGELFF,TGTGCCAGCAGTCGTCCGGCAGGCTTGTCCGGGGAGCTGTTTTTT
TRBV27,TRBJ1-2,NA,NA,CASSSGGYGYTF,TGTGCCAGCAGTTCGGGAGGCTATGGCTACACCTTC
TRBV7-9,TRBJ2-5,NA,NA,CASSHVGGVGETQYF,TGTGCCAGCAGCCACGTAGGAGGGGTAGGAGAGACCCAGTACTTC
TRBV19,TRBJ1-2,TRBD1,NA,CASIEHRGDYGYTF,TGTGCCAGTATAGAACACAGGGGTGACTATGGCTACACCTTC
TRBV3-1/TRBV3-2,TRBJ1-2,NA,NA,CASSLENTGYYGYTF,TGTGCCAGCAGCCTGGAAAATACAGGGTACTATGGCTACACCTTC
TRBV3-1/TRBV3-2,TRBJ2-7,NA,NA,CASSQTDRDSEQYF,TGTGCCAGCAGCCAGACCGACAGGGACTCCGAGCAGTACTTC
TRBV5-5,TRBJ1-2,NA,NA,CASSLEPQGHGYTF,TGTGCCAGCAGCTTGGAGCCTCAGGGCCATGGCTACACCTTC
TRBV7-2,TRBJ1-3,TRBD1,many,CASSQSRTGAPGNTIYF,TGTGCCAGCAGCCAATCAAGGACAGGGGCCCCTGGAAACACCATATATTTT
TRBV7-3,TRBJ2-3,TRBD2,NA,CASSFAGGRTDTQYF,TGTGCCAGCAGCTTCGCGGGAGGTCGGACAGATACGCAGTATTTT
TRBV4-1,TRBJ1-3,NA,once,CASSQEDPGASSGNTIYF,TGCGCCAGCAGCCAAGAAGACCCAGGGGCGAGCTCTGGAAACACCATATATTTT
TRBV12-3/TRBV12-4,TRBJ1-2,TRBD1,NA,CASRSGTDYGYTF,TGTGCCAGCAGGTCCGGGACAGACTATGGCTACACCTTC
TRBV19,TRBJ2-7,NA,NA,CASTKNSGGGEQYF,TGTGCCAGTACCAAAAATTCGGGGGGCGGAGAGCAGTACTTC
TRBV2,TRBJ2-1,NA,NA,CASSETRLGSYNEQFF,TGTGCCAGCAGTGAAACTAGGCTCGGTTCCTACAATGAGCAGTTCTTC
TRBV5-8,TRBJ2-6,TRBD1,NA,CASSLRTGAGANVLTF,TGTGCCAGCAGCCTGAGGACAGGGGCTGGGGCCAACGTCCTGACTTTC
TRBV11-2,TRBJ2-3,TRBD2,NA,CASSFSGASTDTQYF,TGTGCCAGCAGCTTTAGCGGGGCTAGCACAGATACGCAGTATTTT
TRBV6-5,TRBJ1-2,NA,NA,CASLARTENGYTF,TGTGCCAGCCTCGCGAGGACAGAGAATGGCTACACCTTC
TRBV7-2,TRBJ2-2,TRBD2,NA,CASSWEGRPTGELFF,TGTGCCAGCAGCTGGGAGGGGCGACCCACCGGGGAGCTGTTTTTT
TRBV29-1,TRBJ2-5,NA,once,CSVVYGGEETQYF,TGCAGCGTTGTATATGGCGGGGAAGAGACCCAGTACTTC
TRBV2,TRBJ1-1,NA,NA,CASSVDRIFMNTEAFF,TGTGCCAGCAGTGTTGACAGAATTTTCATGAACACTGAAGCTTTCTTT
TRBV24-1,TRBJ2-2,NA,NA,CATTGGGDTGELFF,TGTGCCACTACAGGGGGGGGTGACACCGGGGAGCTGTTTTTT
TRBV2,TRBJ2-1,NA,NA,CASSHGLNPDNEQFF,TGTGCCAGCAGCCATGGCCTCAACCCAGACAATGAGCAGTTCTTC
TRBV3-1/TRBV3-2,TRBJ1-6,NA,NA,CASSQEDRNSPLHF,TGTGCCAGCAGCCAAGAAGACAGAAATTCACCCCTCCACTTT
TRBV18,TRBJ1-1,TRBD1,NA,CASSDGQGRMNTEAFF,TGTGCCAGCTCCGACGGACAGGGAAGGATGAACACTGAAGCTTTCTTT
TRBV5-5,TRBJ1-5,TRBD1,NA,CASSFGTGNQPQHF,TGTGCCAGCAGCTTCGGGACAGGCAATCAGCCCCAGCATTTT
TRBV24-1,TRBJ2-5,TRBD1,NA,CATSERTGGGLETQYF,TGTGCCACCAGTGAGCGGACAGGGGGCGGGTTAGAGACCCAGTACTTC
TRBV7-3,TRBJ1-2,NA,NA,CASSSHKGGGYTF,TGTGCCAGCAGCTCCCACAAGGGCGGGGGCTACACCTTC
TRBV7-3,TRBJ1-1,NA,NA,CASSPTAGVTEAFF,TGTGCCAGCAGCCCCACAGCGGGAGTCACTGAAGCTTTCTTT
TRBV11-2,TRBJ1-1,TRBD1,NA,CASSSGTGVMNTEAFF,TGTGCCAGCAGCTCCGGGACAGGGGTGATGAACACTGAAGCTTTCTTT
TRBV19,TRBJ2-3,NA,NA,CASSIPGDASTDTQYF,TGTGCCAGTAGTATTCCCGGGGATGCTAGCACAGATACGCAGTATTTT
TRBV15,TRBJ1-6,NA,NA,CATVRQPGDSPLHF,TGTGCCACCGTCAGGCAACCCGGCGATTCACCCCTCCACTTT
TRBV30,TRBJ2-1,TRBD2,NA,CAWRPAGGPGNEQFF,TGTGCCTGGAGGCCGGCGGGAGGGCCGGGGAATGAGCAGTTCTTC
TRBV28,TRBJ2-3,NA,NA,CASSPSTDTQYF,TGTGCCAGCAGTCCCTCCACAGATACGCAGTATTTT
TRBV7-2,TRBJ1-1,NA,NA,CASSLREGTEAFF,TGTGCCAGCAGCTTAAGGGAGGGCACTGAAGCTTTCTTT
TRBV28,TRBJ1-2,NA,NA,CASSFTRVLGYTF,TGTGCCAGCAGTTTTACCAGGGTGCTTGGCTACACCTTC
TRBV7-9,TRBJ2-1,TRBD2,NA,CASSGGRANEQFF,TGTGCCAGCAGTGGCGGGAGGGCCAATGAGCAGTTCTTC
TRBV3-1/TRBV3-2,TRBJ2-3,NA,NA,CASSQDPTTDTQYF,TGTGCCAGCAGCCAAGATCCGACAACAGATACGCAGTATTTT
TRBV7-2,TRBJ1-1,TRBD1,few,CASSPTGGLSEAFF,TGTGCCAGCAGCCCTACAGGGGGCCTGTCTGAAGCTTTCTTT
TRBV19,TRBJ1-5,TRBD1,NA,CASAGTGGNQPQHF,TGTGCCAGTGCCGGGACAGGGGGTAATCAGCCCCAGCATTTT
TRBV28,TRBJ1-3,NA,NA,CATGKSPPGNTIYF,TGTGCCACCGGGAAGAGTCCCCCTGGAAACACCATATATTTT
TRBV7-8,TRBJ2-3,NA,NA,CAASRGYDARSTDTQYF,TGTGCCGCCAGTCGGGGGTACGATGCCCGTAGCACAGATACGCAGTATTTT
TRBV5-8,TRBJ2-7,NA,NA,CASSLRGSLREQYF,TGTGCCAGCAGCTTGAGAGGCTCGCTCCGGGAGCAGTACTTC
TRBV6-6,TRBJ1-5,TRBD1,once,CASSPRTGQPQHF,TGTGCCAGCAGCCCGAGGACAGGACAGCCCCAGCATTTT
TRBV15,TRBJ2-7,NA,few,CATSRDRSYEQYF,TGTGCCACCAGCAGAGATCGGTCCTACGAGCAGTACTTC
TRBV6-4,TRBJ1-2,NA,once,CASSDSPANYGYTF,TGTGCCAGCAGTGACTCGCCAGCTAACTATGGCTACACCTTC
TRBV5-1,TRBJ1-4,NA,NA,CASSSGGDPGEKLFF,TGCGCCAGCAGCTCCGGCGGGGACCCGGGTGAAAAACTGTTTTTT
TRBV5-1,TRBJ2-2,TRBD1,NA,CASSSVPGGSTGELFF,TGCGCCAGCAGCTCAGTTCCAGGGGGCAGCACCGGGGAGCTGTTTTTT
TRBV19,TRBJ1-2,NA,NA,CASSIVGVGNNYGYTF,TGTGCCAGTAGTATAGTAGGAGTTGGAAACAACTATGGCTACACCTTC
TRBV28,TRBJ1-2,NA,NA,CASSSTVNYGYTF,TGTGCCAGCAGTTCCACAGTTAACTATGGCTACACCTTC
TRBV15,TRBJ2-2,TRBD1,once,CATAFGRQGIGELFF,TGTGCCACCGCGTTCGGTCGACAGGGGATCGGGGAGCTGTTTTTT
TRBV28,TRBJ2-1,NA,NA,CASSPGISRMNEQFF,TGTGCCAGCAGTCCCGGGATTTCTCGTATGAATGAGCAGTTCTTC
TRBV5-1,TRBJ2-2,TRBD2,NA,CARGRGGATTGELFF,TGCGCCCGCGGCCGGGGGGGGGCCACCACCGGGGAGCTGTTTTTT
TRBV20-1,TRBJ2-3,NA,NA,CSARDLDWYF,TGCAGTGCTAGAGATCTAGATTGGTATTTT